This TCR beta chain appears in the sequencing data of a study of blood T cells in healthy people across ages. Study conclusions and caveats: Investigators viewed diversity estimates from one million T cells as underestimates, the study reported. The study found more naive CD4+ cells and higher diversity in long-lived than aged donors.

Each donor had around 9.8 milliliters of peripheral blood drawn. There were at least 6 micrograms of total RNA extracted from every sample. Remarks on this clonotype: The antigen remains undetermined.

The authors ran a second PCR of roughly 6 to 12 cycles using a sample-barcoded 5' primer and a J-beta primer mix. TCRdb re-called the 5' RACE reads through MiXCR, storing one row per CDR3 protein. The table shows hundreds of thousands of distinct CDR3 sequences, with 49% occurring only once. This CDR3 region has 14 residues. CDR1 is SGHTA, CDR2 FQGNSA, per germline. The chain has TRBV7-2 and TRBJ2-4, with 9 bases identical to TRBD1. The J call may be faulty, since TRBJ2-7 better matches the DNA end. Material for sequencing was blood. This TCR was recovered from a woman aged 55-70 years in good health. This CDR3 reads CASSDRDRAGEQYF. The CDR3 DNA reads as TGTGCCAGCAGCGACCGGGACAGGGCTGGCGAGCAGTACTTC.